These 10 T cell receptor beta chains share one sample of origin, sequenced in a study of blood T cells in healthy people across ages. Using a J-beta primer mix together with a sample-barcoded 5' primer, a second PCR was run for 7 to 11 cycles. TCRdb fed the 5' RACE reads into MiXCR, producing one record per CDR3 protein. The data show around 2 million distinct CDR3 sequences, 39% seen once. The specimen was blood. These receptors came from a human donor in good health.

There are a few counts of this clonotype. The J gene is TRBJ2-4, the V gene TRBV29-1, with TRBD2 identical over 9 bases. The DNA end is a closer match to TRBJ2-7, so the J assignment may be wrong. The CDR3 length is 13 residues. Per the germline V gene, CDR1 is SQVTM and CDR2 is ANQGSEA. CDR3 nucleotides: TGCAGCGTTGACATGCGGGGGGGGGACGAGCAGTACTTC. It specifies CSVDMRGGDEQYF.

This clonotype was counted a few times. The V gene is TRBV7-2, the J gene TRBJ2-7; D gene ambiguous. The length of the CDR3 is 13 residues. V was clipped by 6 bases and J by 2 bases, with 11 bases between them. Germline assignment: CDR1 SGHTA and CDR2 FQGNSA. In DNA form, the CDR3 reads TGTGCCAGCAGTCGCGCCCCCGCCTACGAGCAGTACTTC. Translation gives CASSRAPAYEQYF.

The chain combines TRBV7-9 with TRBJ1-1; 10 bases map to TRBD1. Germline V gene sequence: CDR1 SEHNR, CDR2 FQNEAQ (reference sequence). The CDR3 is 15 residues long. J was trimmed by 3 bases and V by 5 bases; bases with no gene match: 6. This chain's CDR3 is CASSTRQGAYTEAFF. The CDR3 region has the DNA TGTGCCAGCAGCACGCGACAGGGGGCTTACACTGAAGCTTTCTTT.

J is TRBJ2-5 and V is TRBV7-2; D is uncertain. The CDR3 sequence is 14 residues long. Germline-derived CDR1 and CDR2 are SGHTA and FQGNSA. The V end lost 5 bases, the J end lost 1 base, and 11 bases lay between the germline ends. This chain's CDR3 is CASSTGSSQETQYF. CDR3 in DNA: TGTGCCAGCAGCACGGGCAGTAGCCAAGAGACCCAGTACTTC.

This clonotype was counted between two and nine times. A junction end diverges from the germline sequence, so it may reflect a read error. The chain carries TRBV2 and TRBJ2-1; 10 bases are a match to TRBD2. CDR1 is SNHLY and CDR2 is FYNNEI in the germline V gene. This CDR3 has 16 residues. The CDR3 DNA sequence: TGTGCCAGCAGTAAAGCAGCGGGGGGGCCTCTTCACGAGCAGTTCTTC. Its protein product is CASSKAAGGPLHEQFF.

The chain has TRBV2 and TRBJ2-7, with D hard to call. The CDR3 runs 12 residues. V shed 7 bases and J shed 4 bases, with 11 bases lying between them. CDR1 is SNHLY and CDR2 is FYNNEI in the germline V gene. CDR3 in amino acids: CASTSPSYEQYF. CDR3 bases: TGTGCCAGCACCTCACCTAGTTACGAGCAGTACTTC.

This rearrangement joins TRBV15 to TRBJ2-7; no definite D call. Germline V gene sequence: CDR1 LNHNV, CDR2 YYDKDF (reference sequence). The CDR3 length is 15 residues. V dropped 5 bases and J dropped 0 bases, with 14 bases sitting between them. CDR3 DNA: TGTGCCACCAGCCCCGACTTTACCCGCTCCTACGAGCAGTACTTC. It translates to CATSPDFTRSYEQYF.

The table lists this clonotype with a few counts. The chain joins TRBV4-1 to TRBJ1-5; D gene uncertain. CDR3 length: 17 amino acids. V lost 1 base, J lost 2 bases, and 15 bases lay in between. Germline lookup yields CDR1 MGHRA and CDR2 YSYEKL. The CDR3 nucleotides read TGCGCCAGCAGCCAAGTCCCCCCCGGGATGGGCAATCAGCCCCAGCATTTT. As protein: CASSQVPPGMGNQPQHF.

The rearrangement joins TRBV5-1 to TRBJ2-3; 7 bases line up with TRBD2. Trimming at V came to 0 bases and at J to 6 bases, leaving 7 bases not matched to a gene. The germline CDR1 and CDR2 sequences are SGHRS and YFSETQ. The CDR3 spans 15 residues. In nucleotides, the CDR3 is TGCGCCAGCAGCTTGGGTACGGGGGAGGGGGATACGCAGTATTTT. Its protein is CASSLGTGEGDTQYF.

The rearrangement links TRBV7-2 to TRBJ2-6, with 8 nucleotides matching TRBD1. Per the germline V gene, CDR1 is SGHTA and CDR2 is FQGNSA. The CDR3 runs 18 residues. The J segment lost 0 bases and the V segment lost 7 bases, leaving 11 bases of the junction unmatched. CDR3 protein: CASTTGTGSSSGANVLTF. In DNA form, the CDR3 reads TGTGCCAGCACGACCGGGACAGGAAGCTCCTCTGGGGCCAACGTCCTGACTTTC. Supplemented by reference TRBV7-2 and TRBJ2-6, the full variable domain reads GAGVSQSPSNKVTEKGKDVELRCDPISGHTALYWYRQSLGQGLEFLIYFQGNSAPDKSGLPSDRFSAERTGGSVSTLTIQRTQQEDSAVYLCASTTGTGSSSGANVLTFGAGSRLTVL.